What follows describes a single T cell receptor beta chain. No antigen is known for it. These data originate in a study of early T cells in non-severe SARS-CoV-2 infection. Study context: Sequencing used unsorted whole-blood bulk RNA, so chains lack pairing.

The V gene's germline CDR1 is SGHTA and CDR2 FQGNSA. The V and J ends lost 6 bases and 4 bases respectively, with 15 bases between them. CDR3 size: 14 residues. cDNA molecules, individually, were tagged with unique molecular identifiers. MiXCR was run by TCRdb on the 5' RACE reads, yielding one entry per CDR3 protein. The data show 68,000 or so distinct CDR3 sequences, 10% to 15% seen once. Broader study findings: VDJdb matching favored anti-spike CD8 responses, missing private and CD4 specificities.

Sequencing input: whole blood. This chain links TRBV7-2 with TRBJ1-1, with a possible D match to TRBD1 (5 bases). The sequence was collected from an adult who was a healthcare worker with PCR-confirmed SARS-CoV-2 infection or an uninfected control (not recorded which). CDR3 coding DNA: TGTGCCAGCAGACGTAGTCATGGGGCCACTGAAGCTTTCTTT. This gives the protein CASRRSHGATEAFF.